This T cell receptor (beta chain) appears in the sequencing data of a study of tumor and adjacent non-tumor tissue in lung cancer. Study information: Patients were aged about 31 to 85, about ten men and 5 women, stage I to III. Some 4.2 million productive TCRbeta reads were obtained per sample on average. Study results and limitations: Shorter survival was associated with higher TCR diversity in tumors.

The germline V and J ends were trimmed by 6 bases and 11 bases, with 19 bases remaining between them. There are 13 residues in the CDR3. Looked up from germline, CDR1 is MNHEY and CDR2 is SVGAGI. A modified ARM-PCR protocol with three rounds of nested PCR amplified TCRbeta. MiXCR, applied by TCRdb to the multiplex PCR reads, yields one record per CDR3 protein. The sample includes around 140,000 distinct CDR3 sequences, approximately 66% of them seen just once. Many counts were recorded for this clonotype. Its antigen is currently unknown. The template was RNA from unsorted bulk tissue. This chain joins TRBV6-5 and TRBJ1-1; tentatively, D is TRBD1 (5 bases). This clonotype originated in a man between 60 and 75 years old with small cell lung cancer. Material: lung tumor tissue. The CDR3 loop reads CASSKRGTGGAFF. DNA for the CDR3: TGTGCCAGCAGCAAAAGGGGTACAGGAGGGGCTTTCTTT.